These T cell receptor beta chains were read from a single sample in a study of identical twins. One entry per CDR3 protein, called by TCRdb with MiXCR from the 5' RACE reads. Of about 340,000 distinct CDR3 sequences in the sample, more than 9% were seen once. The sample was also reused in another study, on yellow fever vaccine responses in identical twins.

Sequencing was carried out using CD8+ T cells sorted from blood. All receptors derive from a woman under 30 in good health. Both conserved end residues are part of each CDR3. Fields, in order: J gene, D gene, V gene, clone size, CDR3 DNA, CDR3 protein. A D gene is named only where the DNA matches it firmly. Clone size is stated in some rows and not others, as once, few, many or a class when expanded.

>TRBJ2-7|NA|TRBV6-1|few
TGTGCCAGCAGGGAAATCGGGAAGTCCTACGAGCAGTACTTC
CASREIGKSYEQYF
>TRBJ1-1|NA|TRBV6-4|many
TGTGCCAGCAGCGAAAGGGCCACGAACACTGAAGCTTTCTTT
CASSERATNTEAFF
>TRBJ1-1|NA|TRBV9|NA
TGTGCCAGCAGCCCCTCGGGGGGGAACACTGAAGCTTTCTTT
CASSPSGGNTEAFF
>TRBJ2-1|NA|TRBV4-1|NA
TGCGCCAGCAGCCAGTGGCAAGATCAATTCCAGGGAAGCAATGAGCAGTTCTTC
CASSQWQDQFQGSNEQFF
>TRBJ2-1|NA|TRBV27|few
TGTGCCAGCAGTTTAATGGCTCGGCCCACCTACAATGAGCAGTTCTTC
CASSLMARPTYNEQFF
>TRBJ1-1|NA|TRBV5-1|few
TGCGCCAGCAGGGTCAGGACGGGAGAGGGGAACACTGAAGCTTTCTTT
CASRVRTGEGNTEAFF
>TRBJ2-5|TRBD2|TRBV28|NA
TGTGCCAGCAGTTTCATCGTAGCGGGAGACCAAGAGACCCAGTACTTC
CASSFIVAGDQETQYF
>TRBJ1-5|NA|TRBV5-1|NA
TGCGCCAGCAGCTTGGAAGTAGTTAGCAATCAGCCCCAGCATTTT
CASSLEVVSNQPQHF
>TRBJ1-5|NA|TRBV7-9|many
TGTGCCAGCAGCTTTAACAATCAGCCCCAGCATTTT
CASSFNNQPQHF
>TRBJ2-1|NA|TRBV29-1|many
TGCAGCGTGAGGAACTACAATGAGCAGTTCTTC
CSVRNYNEQFF
>TRBJ1-5|TRBD1|TRBV4-1|few
TGCGCCAGCAGCCTTACGGACAGGGGGTTTGGCCAGCCCCAGCATTTT
CASSLTDRGFGQPQHF
>TRBJ1-1|TRBD1|TRBV5-1|few
TGCGCCAGCAGCACCGGGACAGGGGGTTTGGGGACTGAAGCTTTCTTT
CASSTGTGGLGTEAFF
>TRBJ2-1|NA|TRBV19|few
TGTGCCAGTAGTATTGGGGCGGGCTACAATGAGCAGTTCTTC
CASSIGAGYNEQFF
>TRBJ2-1|NA|TRBV2|few
TGTGCCAGCAGAGGAAAGCAGCCGTTCTTC
CASRGKQPFF
>TRBJ2-1|TRBD2|TRBV10-2|NA
TGCGCCAGCAAAGGACTAGCGGGAGGGCCCCGCGATGAGCAGTTCTTC
CASKGLAGGPRDEQFF
>TRBJ2-1|TRBD1|TRBV6-5|many
TGTGCCAGCAGTTACTCTACAGGGGGCTATGAGCAGTTCTTC
CASSYSTGGYEQFF
>TRBJ2-3|TRBD2|TRBV5-1|many
TGCGCCAGCAGCTCCCCTGGGACTAGCGGACGCACAGATACGCAGTATTTT
CASSSPGTSGRTDTQYF
>TRBJ2-5|NA|TRBV4-1|many
TGCGCCAGCAGCCAAGACCGGACAGACCAAGAGACCCAGTACTTC
CASSQDRTDQETQYF
>TRBJ2-7|TRBD2|TRBV11-2|few
TGTGCCAGCAGCTTAGATATCCCTTCCAGCGGGGCCCTCTACGAGCAGTACTTC
CASSLDIPSSGALYEQYF
>TRBJ1-2|NA|TRBV4-2|NA
TGTGCCAGCAGCCATTCGTCCGTGAACTATGGCTACACCTTC
CASSHSSVNYGYTF
>TRBJ2-5|TRBD2|TRBV28|few
TGTGCCAGCAGTTTAAGTGAGACTAGCGGGAGGGACCAAGAGACCCAGTACTTC
CASSLSETSGRDQETQYF
>TRBJ2-1|TRBD2|TRBV20-1|few
TGCAGTGCTCCCACTAGCGGGAGCTACAATGAGCAGTTCTTC
CSAPTSGSYNEQFF
>TRBJ2-2|NA|TRBV2|few
TGTGCCAGCAGGCAAGGGGGGCTCGGTACCGGGGAGCTGTTTTTT
CASRQGGLGTGELFF
>TRBJ2-1|NA|TRBV5-6|few
TGTGCCAGCAGCTTTCGCACACCAATAAGTTTCCCCTACTACAATGAGCAGTTCTTC
CASSFRTPISFPYYNEQFF
>TRBJ2-2|TRBD1|TRBV10-3|NA
TGTGCCATCAGTAAGAACAACAGGGGGTCGGACACCGGGGAGCTGTTTTTT
CAISKNNRGSDTGELFF
>TRBJ2-1|NA|TRBV7-9|many
TGTGCCAGCAGCTTAGTCCCCTCGATCACCTACAATGAGCAGTTCTTC
CASSLVPSITYNEQFF
>TRBJ2-1|TRBD2|TRBV20-1|NA
TGCAGTGCTAGAGATGGTTCGGGGACTAGCCCCCGGCGGAATGAGCAGTTCTTC
CSARDGSGTSPRRNEQFF
>TRBJ1-2|TRBD1|TRBV15|few
TGTGCCACCAGCAGAGCGGTGGGACAGGGGGTCTATGGCTACACCTTC
CATSRAVGQGVYGYTF
>TRBJ2-1|NA|TRBV10-3|few
TGTGCCCTCGGGGAGCGGAGCTCCTACAATGAGCAGTTCTTC
CALGERSSYNEQFF
>TRBJ2-1|TRBD2|TRBV27|NA
TGTGCCAGCAGGCGGGAGGGCCTCTATGAGCAGTTCTTC
CASRREGLYEQFF